These 2 T cell receptor beta chains were sequenced from one sample in a study of T cell changes during pregnancy in multiple sclerosis. Produced via immunoSEQ multiplex PCR; TCRdb's table is partial and in-frame only. The table includes more than 95,000 clones, 85% to 95% detected once. This material consisted of peripheral blood, taken after pregnancy. The receptors shown here come from a female donor with multiple sclerosis, enrolled in a pregnancy study.

By sample fraction, this clone is medium-sized. This sequence joins TRBV19 and TRBJ1-6; 9 positions match TRBD1. J was trimmed by 5 bases and V by 4 bases; bases with no gene match: 6. CDR1 is LNHDA, CDR2 SQIVND, per germline (reference sequence). The CDR3 loop spans 16 amino acids. The CDR3 loop reads CASSKVDRGNNSPLHF. The DNA for the CDR3 is TGTGCCAGTAGTAAAGTGGACAGGGGAAATAATTCACCCCTCCACTTT.

The chain recombines TRBV7-2 with TRBJ1-1; no definite D call. The CDR3 length is 11 residues. The germline gives CDR1 SGHTA, CDR2 FQGNSA. Trimming pared 9 bases from V and 10 bases from J, leaving 15 bases between. The CDR3 DNA reads TGTGCCAGGGTGCTAGCACGAAGAGCTTTCTTT. Translating gives CARVLARRAFF.